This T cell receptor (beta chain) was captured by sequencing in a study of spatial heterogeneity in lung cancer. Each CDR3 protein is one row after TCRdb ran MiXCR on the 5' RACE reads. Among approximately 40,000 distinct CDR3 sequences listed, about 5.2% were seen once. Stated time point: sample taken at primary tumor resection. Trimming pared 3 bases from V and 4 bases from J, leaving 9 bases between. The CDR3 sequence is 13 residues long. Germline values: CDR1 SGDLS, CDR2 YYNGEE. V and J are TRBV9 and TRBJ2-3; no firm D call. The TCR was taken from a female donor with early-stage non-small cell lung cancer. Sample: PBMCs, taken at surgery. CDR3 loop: CASSALDADTQYF. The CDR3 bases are TGTGCCAGCAGCGCCTTAGACGCAGATACGCAGTATTTT.